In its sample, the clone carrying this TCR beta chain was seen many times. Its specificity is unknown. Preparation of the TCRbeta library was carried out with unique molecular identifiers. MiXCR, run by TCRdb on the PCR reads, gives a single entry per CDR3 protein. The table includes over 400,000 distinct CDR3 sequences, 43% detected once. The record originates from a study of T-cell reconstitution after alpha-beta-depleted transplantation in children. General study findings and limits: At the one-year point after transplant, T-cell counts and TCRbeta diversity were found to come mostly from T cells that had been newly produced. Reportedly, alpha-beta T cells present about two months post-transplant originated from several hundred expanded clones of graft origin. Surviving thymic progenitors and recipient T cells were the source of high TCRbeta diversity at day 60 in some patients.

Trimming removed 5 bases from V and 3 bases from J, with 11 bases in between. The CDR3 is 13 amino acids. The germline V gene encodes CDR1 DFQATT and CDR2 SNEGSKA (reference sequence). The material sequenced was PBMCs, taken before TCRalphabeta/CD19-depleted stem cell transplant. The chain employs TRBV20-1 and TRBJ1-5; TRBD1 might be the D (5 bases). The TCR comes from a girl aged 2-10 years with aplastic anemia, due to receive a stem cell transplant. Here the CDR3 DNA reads TGCAGTGCTTTCGGACAAACCAATCAGCCCCAGCATTTT. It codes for CSAFGQTNQPQHF.